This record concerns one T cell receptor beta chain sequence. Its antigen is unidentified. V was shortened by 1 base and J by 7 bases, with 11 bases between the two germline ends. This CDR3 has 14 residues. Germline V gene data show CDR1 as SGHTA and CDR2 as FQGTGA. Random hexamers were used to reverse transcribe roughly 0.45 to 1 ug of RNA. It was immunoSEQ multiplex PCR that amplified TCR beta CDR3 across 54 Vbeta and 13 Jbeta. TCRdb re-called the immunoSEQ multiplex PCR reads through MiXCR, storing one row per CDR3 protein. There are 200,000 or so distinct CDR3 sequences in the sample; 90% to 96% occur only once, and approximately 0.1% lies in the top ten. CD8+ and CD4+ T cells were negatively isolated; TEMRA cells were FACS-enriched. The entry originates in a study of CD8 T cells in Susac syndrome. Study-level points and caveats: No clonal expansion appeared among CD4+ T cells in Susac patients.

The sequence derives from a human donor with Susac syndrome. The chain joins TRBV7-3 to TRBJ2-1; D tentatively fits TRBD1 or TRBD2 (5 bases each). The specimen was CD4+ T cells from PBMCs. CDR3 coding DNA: TGTGCCAGCAGCTTAAAACGGGACCTGAATGAGCAGTTCTTC. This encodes CASSLKRDLNEQFF.